This T cell receptor beta chain was captured by sequencing in a study of T cells after yellow fever vaccination. Study results and limitations: A small share of clonotypes appeared in both CD4 and CD8 compartments. The secondary response showed a weaker magnitude and a faster peak, day 5 versus 15. The study re-detected most primary-vaccination clones after the booster (96% CD4, around 89% CD8).

A process of 5'RACE template switching, which added a universal primer site and UMIs, was used to make TCR cDNA. TCRdb used MiXCR to reprocess the 5' RACE reads, holding one entry per CDR3 protein. Of a few hundred thousand distinct CDR3 sequences listed, roughly 11% were seen once; the top ten hold roughly 18%. Comments on this clonotype: Its target is unknown.

This material consisted of PBMCs, taken on the day of the first yellow fever vaccination. This receptor was taken from a man between 18 and 35 years old who received the YFV17D yellow fever vaccine.

The CDR3: CAISESGQVSDTQYF. The CDR3 DNA is TGTGCCATCAGTGAGTCGGGACAGGTATCAGATACGCAGTATTTT. The chain links TRBV10-3 to TRBJ2-3; 8 bases match TRBD1. This CDR3 is built from 15 residues. From germline, CDR1 is ENHRY and CDR2 SYGVKD. J was trimmed by 4 bases and V by 0 bases; bases with no gene match: 3.